This T cell receptor (beta chain) was found in a study of neurological immune-mediated disorders. TCRdb re-analysed the 5' RACE reads in MiXCR, keeping a single row per CDR3 protein. Of about 53,000 distinct CDR3 sequences detected, under 4.5% appear once; the ten largest clones hold approximately 3.4%. Broader study findings: The phylogenetic placement of 18 of 34 multiple sclerosis patients' repertoires in one related-CDR3 cluster constitutes a possible signature.

The CDR3 sequence is 14 residues long. CDR1 and CDR2 from the germline V gene are MNHEY and SMNVEV (reference sequence). Trimming removed 4 bases at V and 6 bases at J, with 14 bases between. There are many counts of this clonotype. The antigen is not known. This chain joins TRBV27 and TRBJ2-3, with D possibly TRBD2 on 7 matching bases. The receptor was isolated from a woman aged 25 to 39 with multiple sclerosis. The sequencing sample was made of PBMCs. CDR3 protein: CASSYEGGLDTQYF. The CDR3 region has the DNA TGTGCCAGCAGTTACGAGGGGGGGCTGGATACGCAGTATTTT.